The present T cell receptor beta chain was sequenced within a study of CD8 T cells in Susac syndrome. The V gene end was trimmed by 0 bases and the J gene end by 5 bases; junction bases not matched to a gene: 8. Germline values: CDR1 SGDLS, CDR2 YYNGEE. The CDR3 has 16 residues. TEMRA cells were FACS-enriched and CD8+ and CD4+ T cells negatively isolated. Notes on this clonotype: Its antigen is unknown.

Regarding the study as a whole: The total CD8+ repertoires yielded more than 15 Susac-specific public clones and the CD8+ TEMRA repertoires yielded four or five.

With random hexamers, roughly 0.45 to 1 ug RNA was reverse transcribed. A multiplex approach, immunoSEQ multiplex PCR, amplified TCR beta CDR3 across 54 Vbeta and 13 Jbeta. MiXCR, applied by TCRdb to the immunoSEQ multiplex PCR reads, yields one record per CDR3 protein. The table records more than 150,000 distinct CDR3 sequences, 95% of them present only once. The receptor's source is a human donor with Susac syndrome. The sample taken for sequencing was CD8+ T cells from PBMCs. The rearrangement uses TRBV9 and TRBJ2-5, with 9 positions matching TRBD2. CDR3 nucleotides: TGTGCCAGCAGCGTAGCTGGTGCGGGAGGGTCGGAGACCCAGTACTTC. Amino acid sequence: CASSVAGAGGSETQYF. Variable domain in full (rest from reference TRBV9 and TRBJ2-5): DSGVTQTPKHLITATGQRVTLRCSPRSGDLSVYWYQQSLDQGLQFLIQYYNGEERAKGNILERFSAQQFPDLHSELNLSSLELGDSALYFCASSVAGAGGSETQYFGPGTRLLVL.